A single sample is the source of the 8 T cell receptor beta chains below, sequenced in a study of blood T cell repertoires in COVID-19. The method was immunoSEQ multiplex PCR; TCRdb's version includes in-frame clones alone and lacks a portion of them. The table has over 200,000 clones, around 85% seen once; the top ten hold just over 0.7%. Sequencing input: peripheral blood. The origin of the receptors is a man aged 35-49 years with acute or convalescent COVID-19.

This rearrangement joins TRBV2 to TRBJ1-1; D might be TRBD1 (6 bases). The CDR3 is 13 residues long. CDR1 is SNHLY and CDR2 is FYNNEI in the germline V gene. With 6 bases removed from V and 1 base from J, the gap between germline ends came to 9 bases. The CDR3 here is CASSGQTNTEAFF. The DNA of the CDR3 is TGTGCCAGCAGCGGACAGACGAACACTGAAGCTTTCTTT. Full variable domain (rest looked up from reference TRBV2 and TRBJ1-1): EPEVTQTPSHQVTQMGQEVILRCVPISNHLYFYWYRQILGQKVEFLVSFYNNEISEKSEIFDDQFSVERPDGSNFTLKIRSTKLEDSAMYFCASSGQTNTEAFFGQGTRLTVV.

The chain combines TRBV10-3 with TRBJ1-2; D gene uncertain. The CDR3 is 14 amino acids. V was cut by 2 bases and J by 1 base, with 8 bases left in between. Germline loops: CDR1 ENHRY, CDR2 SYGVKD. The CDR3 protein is CAISEQEGNYGYTF. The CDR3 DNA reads TGTGCCATCAGTGAGCAGGAAGGTAACTATGGCTACACCTTC.

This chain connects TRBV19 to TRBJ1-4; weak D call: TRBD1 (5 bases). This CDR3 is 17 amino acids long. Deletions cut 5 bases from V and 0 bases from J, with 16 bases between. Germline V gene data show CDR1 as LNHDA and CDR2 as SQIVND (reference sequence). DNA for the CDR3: TGTGCCAGTAGTGGGGGGAGACGATCTGCAACTAATGAAAAACTGTTTTTT. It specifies CASSGGRRSATNEKLFF.

The CDR3, as DNA: TGTGCCAGTAGTCCCCGGGACTCAGAGGGGGAGCAGTACTTC. This codes for CASSPRDSEGEQYF. The chain combines TRBV19 with TRBJ2-7, with D perhaps TRBD2 (6 bases). The length of the CDR3 is 14 residues. The ends were cut back, 5 bases at V and 7 bases at J, with 18 bases in the middle. Germline V gene lookup returns CDR1 LNHDA and CDR2 SQIVND (reference sequence).

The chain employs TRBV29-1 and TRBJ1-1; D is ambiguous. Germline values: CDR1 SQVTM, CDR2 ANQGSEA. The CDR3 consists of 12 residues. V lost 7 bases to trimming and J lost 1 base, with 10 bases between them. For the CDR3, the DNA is TGCAGCGCGCATTCAGAGAACACTGAAGCTTTCTTT. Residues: CSAHSENTEAFF.

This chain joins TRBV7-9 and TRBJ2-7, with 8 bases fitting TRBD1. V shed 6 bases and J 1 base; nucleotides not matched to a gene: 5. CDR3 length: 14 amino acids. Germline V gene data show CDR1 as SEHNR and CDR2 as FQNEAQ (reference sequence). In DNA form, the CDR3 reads TGTGCCAGCAGACCGGACAGGGCTTCCTACGAGCAGTACTTC. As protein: CASRPDRASYEQYF.

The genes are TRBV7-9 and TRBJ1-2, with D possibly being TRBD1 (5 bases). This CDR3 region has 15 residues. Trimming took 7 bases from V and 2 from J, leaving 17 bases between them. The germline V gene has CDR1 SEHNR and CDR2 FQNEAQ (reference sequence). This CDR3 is CASKGFRGLNYGYTF. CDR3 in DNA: TGTGCCAGCAAGGGGTTTAGGGGACTCAACTATGGCTACACCTTC.

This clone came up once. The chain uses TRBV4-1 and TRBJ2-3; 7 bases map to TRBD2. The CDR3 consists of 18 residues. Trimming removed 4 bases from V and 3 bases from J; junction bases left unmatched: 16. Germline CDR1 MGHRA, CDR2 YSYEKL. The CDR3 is CASSRLDFAGVLTDTQYF. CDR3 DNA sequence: TGCGCCAGCAGCCGTTTAGATTTCGCGGGAGTACTAACAGATACGCAGTATTTT.